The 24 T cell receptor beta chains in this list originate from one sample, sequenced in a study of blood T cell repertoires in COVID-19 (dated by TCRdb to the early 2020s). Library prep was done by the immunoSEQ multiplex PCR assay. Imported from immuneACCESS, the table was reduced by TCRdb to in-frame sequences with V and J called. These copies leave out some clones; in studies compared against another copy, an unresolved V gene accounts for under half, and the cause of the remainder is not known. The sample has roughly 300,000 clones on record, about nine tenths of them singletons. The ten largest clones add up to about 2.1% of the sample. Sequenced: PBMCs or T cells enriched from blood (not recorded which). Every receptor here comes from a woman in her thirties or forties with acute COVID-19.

The CDR3 DNA sequence: TGTGCCAGCAGACTTGGGACAGGGAGGCAAGAGACCCAGTACTTC. Protein sequence: CASRLGTGRQETQYF. This chain links TRBV2 with TRBJ2-5; 9 positions match TRBD1. CDR1 SNHLY and CDR2 FYNNEI come from the germline V gene. The CDR3 sequence is 15 residues long. Unmatched junction bases numbered 7, after V lost 6 bases and J lost 2 bases. Using reference TRBV2 and TRBJ2-5 for the parts outside the CDR3, the full variable domain is EPEVTQTPSHQVTQMGQEVILRCVPISNHLYFYWYRQILGQKVEFLVSFYNNEISEKSEIFDDQFSVERPDGSNFTLKIRSTKLEDSAMYFCASRLGTGRQETQYFGPGTRLLVL.

The CDR3 protein is CASSRTGGSKNYGYTF. CDR3 nucleotides: TGTGCCAGCAGCCGGACAGGGGGGTCTAAGAACTATGGCTACACCTTC. The rearrangement uses TRBV28 and TRBJ1-2, with 10 positions matching TRBD1. Per the germline V gene, CDR1 is MDHEN and CDR2 is SYDVKM. This CDR3 is built from 16 residues. Losses at the gene ends were 6 bases for V and 2 bases for J; bases not matched to a gene: 9.

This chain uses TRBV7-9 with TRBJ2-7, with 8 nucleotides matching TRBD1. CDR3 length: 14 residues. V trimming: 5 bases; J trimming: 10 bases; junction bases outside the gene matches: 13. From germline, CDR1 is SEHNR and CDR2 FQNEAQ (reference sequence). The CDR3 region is CASSQPGQASPQYF. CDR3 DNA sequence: TGTGCCAGCAGCCAACCGGGACAGGCCTCCCCTCAGTACTTC.

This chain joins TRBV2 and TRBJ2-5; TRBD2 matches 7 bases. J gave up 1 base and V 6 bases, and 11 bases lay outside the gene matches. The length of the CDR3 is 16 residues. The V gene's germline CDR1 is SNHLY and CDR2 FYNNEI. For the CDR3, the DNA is TGTGCCAGCAGGCCCCTTAGCGGCGGGGGCCAAGAGACCCAGTACTTC. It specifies CASRPLSGGGQETQYF.

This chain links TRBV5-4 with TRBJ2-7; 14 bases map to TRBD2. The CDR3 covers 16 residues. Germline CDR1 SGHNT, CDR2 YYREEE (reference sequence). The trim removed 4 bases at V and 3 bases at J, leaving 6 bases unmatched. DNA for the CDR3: TGTGCCAGCAGCCTCCTGACTAGCGGGAGGGTCTACGAGCAGTACTTC. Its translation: CASSLLTSGRVYEQYF.

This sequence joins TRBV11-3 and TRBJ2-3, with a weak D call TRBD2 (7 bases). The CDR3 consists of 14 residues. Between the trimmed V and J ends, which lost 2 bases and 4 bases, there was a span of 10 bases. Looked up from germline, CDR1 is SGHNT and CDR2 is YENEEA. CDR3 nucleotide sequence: TGTGCCAGCAGCTTATCGGGGGGCTCAGATACGCAGTATTTT. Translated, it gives CASSLSGGSDTQYF.

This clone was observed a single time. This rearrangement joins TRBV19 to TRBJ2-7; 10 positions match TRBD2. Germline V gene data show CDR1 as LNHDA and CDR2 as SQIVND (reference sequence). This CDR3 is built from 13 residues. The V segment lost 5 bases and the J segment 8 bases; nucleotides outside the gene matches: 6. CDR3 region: CASSGLAGDQQYF. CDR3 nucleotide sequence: TGTGCCAGTAGTGGGCTAGCGGGGGACCAGCAGTACTTC.

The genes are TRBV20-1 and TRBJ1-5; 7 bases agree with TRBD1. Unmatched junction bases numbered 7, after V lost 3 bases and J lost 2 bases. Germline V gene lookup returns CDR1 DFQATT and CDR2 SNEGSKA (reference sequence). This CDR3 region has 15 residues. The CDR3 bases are TGCAGTGCTAGTAGGGGGGACAGACGCAATCAGCCCCAGCATTTT. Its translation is CSASRGDRRNQPQHF.

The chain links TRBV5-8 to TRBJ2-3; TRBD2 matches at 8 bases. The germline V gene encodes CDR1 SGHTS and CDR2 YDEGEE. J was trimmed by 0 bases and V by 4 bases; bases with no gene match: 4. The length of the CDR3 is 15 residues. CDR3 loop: CASSRGGGSTDTQYF. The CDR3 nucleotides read TGTGCCAGCAGCCGGGGGGGAGGAAGCACAGATACGCAGTATTTT.

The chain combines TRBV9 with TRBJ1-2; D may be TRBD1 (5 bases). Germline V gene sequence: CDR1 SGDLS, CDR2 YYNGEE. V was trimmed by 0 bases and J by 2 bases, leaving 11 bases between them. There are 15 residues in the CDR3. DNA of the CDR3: TGTGCCAGCAGCGTAGCGGCCGGGGGGAACTATGGCTACACCTTC. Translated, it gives CASSVAAGGNYGYTF.

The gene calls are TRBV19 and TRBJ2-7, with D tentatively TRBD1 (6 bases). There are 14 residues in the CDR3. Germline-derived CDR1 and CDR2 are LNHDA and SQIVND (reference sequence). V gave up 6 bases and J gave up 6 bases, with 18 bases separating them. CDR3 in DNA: TGTGCCAGTAGAGAGGACAGAGCCAACGCCGAGCAGTACTTC. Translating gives CASREDRANAEQYF.

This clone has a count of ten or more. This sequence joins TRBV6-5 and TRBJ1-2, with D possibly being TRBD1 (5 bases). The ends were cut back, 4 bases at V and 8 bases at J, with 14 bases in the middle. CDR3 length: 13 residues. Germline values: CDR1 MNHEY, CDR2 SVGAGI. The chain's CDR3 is CASSSHGQVGYTF. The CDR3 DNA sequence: TGTGCCAGCAGTTCCCACGGACAAGTGGGCTACACCTTC.

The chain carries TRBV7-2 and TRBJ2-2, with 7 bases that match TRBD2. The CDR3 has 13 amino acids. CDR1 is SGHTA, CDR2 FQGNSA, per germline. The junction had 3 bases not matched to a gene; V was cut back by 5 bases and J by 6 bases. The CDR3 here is CASSGAGAGELFF. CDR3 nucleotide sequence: TGTGCCAGCAGCGGGGCGGGGGCCGGGGAGCTGTTTTTT.

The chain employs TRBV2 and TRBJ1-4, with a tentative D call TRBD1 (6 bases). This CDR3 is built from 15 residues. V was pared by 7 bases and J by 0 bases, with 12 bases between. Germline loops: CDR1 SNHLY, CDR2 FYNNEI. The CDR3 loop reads CASIMTGSTNEKLFF. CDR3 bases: TGTGCCAGCATTATGACAGGCTCAACTAATGAAAAACTGTTTTTT.

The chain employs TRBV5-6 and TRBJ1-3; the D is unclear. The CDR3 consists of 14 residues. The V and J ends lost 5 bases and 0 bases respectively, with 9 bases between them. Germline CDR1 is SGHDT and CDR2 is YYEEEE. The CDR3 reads CASRDEGSGNTIYF. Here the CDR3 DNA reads TGTGCCAGCAGAGATGAGGGCTCTGGAAACACCATATATTTT.

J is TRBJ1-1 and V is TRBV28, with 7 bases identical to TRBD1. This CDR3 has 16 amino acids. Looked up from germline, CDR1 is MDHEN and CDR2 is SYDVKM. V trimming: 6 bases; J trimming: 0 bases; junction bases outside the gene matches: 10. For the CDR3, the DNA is TGTGCCAGCAGCCGTCCGGGACAGTTAATGAACACTGAAGCTTTCTTT. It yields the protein CASSRPGQLMNTEAFF. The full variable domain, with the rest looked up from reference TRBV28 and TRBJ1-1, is DVKVTQSSRYLVKRTGEKVFLECVQDMDHENMFWYRQDPGLGLRLIYFSYDVKMKEKGDIPEGYSVSREKKERFSLILESASTNQTSMYLCASSRPGQLMNTEAFFGQGTRLTVV.

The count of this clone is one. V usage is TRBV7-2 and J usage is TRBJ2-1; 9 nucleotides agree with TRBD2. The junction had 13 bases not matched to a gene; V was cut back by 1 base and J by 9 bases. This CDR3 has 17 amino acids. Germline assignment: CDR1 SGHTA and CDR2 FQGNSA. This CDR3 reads CASSLVSSRGGRGEQFF. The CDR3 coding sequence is TGTGCCAGCAGCTTAGTCTCCTCGCGGGGGGGCCGCGGTGAGCAGTTCTTC.

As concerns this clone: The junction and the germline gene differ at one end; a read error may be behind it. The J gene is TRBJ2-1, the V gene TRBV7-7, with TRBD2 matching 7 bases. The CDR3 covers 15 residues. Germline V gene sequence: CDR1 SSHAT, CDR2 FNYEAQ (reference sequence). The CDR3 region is CASSPEAGVYNEQFF. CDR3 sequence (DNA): TGTGCTAGCAGCCCCGAGGCGGGAGTATACAATGAGCAGTTCTTC.

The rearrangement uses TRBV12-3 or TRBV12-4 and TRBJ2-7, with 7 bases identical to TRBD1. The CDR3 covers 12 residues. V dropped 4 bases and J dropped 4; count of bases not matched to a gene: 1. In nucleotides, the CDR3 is TGTGCCAGCAGTTGGGGACAGTACGAGCAGTACTTC. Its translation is CASSWGQYEQYF.

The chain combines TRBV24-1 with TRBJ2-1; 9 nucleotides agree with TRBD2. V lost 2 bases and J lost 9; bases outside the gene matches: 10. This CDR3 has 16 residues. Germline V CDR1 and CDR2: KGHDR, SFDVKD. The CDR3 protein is CATSDSGLAVVGEQFF. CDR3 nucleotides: TGTGCCACCAGTGATTCGGGACTAGCTGTTGTTGGTGAGCAGTTCTTC.

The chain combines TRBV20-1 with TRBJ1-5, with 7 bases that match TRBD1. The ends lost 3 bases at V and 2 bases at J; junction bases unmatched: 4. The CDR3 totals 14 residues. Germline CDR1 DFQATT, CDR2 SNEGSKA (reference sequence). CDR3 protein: CSASRTGGNQPQHF. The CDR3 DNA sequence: TGCAGTGCTAGTCGTACAGGGGGCAATCAGCCCCAGCATTTT.

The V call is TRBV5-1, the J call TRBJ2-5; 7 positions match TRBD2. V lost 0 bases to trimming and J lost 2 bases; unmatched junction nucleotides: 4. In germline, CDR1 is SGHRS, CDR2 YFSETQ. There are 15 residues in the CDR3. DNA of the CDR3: TGCGCCAGCAGCTTGGGTCCTAGCGGACAAGAGACCCAGTACTTC. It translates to CASSLGPSGQETQYF.

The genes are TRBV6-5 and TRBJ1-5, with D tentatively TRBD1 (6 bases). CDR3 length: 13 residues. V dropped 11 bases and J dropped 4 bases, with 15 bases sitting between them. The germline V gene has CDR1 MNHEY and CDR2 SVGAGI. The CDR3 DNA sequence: TGTGCCGCGGGACACGGGGGGAATCAGCCCCAGCATTTT. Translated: CAAGHGGNQPQHF.

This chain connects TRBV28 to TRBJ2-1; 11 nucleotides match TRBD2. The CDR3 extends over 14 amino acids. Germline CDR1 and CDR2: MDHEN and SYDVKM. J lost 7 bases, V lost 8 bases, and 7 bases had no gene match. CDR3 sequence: CASETSGKENEQFF. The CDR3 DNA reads TGTGCCAGCGAGACTAGCGGGAAAGAAAATGAGCAGTTCTTC.